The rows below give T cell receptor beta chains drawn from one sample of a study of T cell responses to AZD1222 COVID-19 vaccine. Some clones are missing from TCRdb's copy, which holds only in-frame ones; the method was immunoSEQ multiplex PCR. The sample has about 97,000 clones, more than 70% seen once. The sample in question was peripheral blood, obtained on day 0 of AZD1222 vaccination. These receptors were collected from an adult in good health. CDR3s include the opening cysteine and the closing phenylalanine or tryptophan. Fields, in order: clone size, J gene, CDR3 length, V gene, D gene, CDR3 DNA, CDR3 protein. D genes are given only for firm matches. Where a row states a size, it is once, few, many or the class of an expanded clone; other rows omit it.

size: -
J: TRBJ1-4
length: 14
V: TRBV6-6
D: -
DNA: TGTGCCAGCAGTTACCAGGGGTGGGGTGAAAAACTGTTTTTT
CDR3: CASSYQGWGEKLFF

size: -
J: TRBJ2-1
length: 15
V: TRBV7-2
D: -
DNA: TGTGCCAGCAGCTTAGTGGGGGTCTCCTACAATGAGCAGTTCTTC
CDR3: CASSLVGVSYNEQFF

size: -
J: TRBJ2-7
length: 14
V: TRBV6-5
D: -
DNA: TGTGCCAGCAGTTACCGCCTGGACGACTACGAGCAGTACTTC
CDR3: CASSYRLDDYEQYF

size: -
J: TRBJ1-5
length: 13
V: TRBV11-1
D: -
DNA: TGTGCCAGCAGCTTAGGCACGGATCAGCCCCAGCATTTT
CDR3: CASSLGTDQPQHF

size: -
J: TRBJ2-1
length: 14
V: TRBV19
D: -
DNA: TGTGCCAGTAGTATGAGTGGGGGGGCGGGTGAGCAGTTCTTC
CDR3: CASSMSGGAGEQFF

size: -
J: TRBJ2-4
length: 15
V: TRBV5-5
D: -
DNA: TGTGCCAGCAGCTCCTACAGGGAAGCCAAAAACATTCAGTACTTC
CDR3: CASSSYREAKNIQYF

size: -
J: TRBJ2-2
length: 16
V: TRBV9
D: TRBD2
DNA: TGTGCCAGCAGCGTAGCGGCTAGCGGAAACACCGGGGAGCTGTTTTTT
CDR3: CASSVAASGNTGELFF

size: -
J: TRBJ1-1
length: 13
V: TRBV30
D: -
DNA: TGTGCCTGGAGTGTAATGGGGCAGAATGAAGCTTTCTTT
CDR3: CAWSVMGQNEAFF

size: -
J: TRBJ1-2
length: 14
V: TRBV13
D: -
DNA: TGTGCCAGCAGCGCCGACGATCGGAACTATGGCTACACCTTC
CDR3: CASSADDRNYGYTF

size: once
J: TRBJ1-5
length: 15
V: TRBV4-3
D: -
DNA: TGCGCCAGCAGCCTGGGGTTCTCTTACAATCAGCCCCAGCATTTT
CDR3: CASSLGFSYNQPQHF

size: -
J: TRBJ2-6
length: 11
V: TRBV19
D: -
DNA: TGTGCCAGTAGTAGCTCGGCCTTCCTGACTTTC
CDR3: CASSSSAFLTF

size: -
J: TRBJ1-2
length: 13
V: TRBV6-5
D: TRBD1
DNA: TGTGCCAGCAGCCCAGGGGGCACCTATGGCTACACCTTC
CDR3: CASSPGGTYGYTF

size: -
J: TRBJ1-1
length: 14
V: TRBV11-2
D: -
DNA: TGTGCCAGCAGCTTAGTGGACAGCGACACTGAAGCTTTCTTT
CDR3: CASSLVDSDTEAFF

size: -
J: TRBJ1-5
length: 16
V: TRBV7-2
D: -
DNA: TGTGCCAGCAGCCTTGACAGCCGTTATAGCAATCAGCCCCAGCATTTT
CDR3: CASSLDSRYSNQPQHF

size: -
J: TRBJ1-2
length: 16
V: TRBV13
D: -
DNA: TGTGCCAGCAGCTCCCATAAGACAACGGCAGGCTATGGCTACACCTTC
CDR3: CASSSHKTTAGYGYTF

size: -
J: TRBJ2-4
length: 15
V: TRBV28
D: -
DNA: TGTGCCAGCAGTCCGTTAGCGCAAGCCAAAAACATTCAGTACTTC
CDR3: CASSPLAQAKNIQYF

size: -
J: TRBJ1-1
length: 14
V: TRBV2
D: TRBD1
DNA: TGTGCCAGCAGTGGTGACAGGGTAGGGACTGAAGCTTTCTTT
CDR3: CASSGDRVGTEAFF

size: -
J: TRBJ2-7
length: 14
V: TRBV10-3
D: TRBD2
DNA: TGTGCTACATCGGCTAGCGGGCCCTCCTACGAGCAGTACTTC
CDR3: CATSASGPSYEQYF

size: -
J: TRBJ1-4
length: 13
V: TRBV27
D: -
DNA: TGTGCCAGCAGTCCCCAAGAAAATGAAAAACTGTTTTTT
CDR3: CASSPQENEKLFF

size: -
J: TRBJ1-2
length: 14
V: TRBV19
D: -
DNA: TGTGCCAGTAGTATCCTTCTTTGGGGGTATGGCTACACCTTC
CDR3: CASSILLWGYGYTF

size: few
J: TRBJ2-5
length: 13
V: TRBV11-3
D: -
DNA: TGTGCCAGCAGCTTAGGAGGGGGGAGTACCCAGTACTTC
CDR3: CASSLGGGSTQYF

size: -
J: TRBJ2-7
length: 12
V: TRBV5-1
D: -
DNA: TGCGCCAGCAGCTCCCTATCCTACGAGCAGTACTTC
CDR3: CASSSLSYEQYF

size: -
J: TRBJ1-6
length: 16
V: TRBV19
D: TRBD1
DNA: TGTGCCAGTAGGACTGACAGGGGCACCTATAATTCACCCCTCCACTTT
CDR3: CASRTDRGTYNSPLHF

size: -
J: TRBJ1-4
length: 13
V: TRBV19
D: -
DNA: TGTGCCAGTAGCGAGATTCATCCCGAAAAACTGTTTTTT
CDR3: CASSEIHPEKLFF

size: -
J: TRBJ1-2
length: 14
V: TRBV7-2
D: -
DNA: TGTGCCAGCAGCCATTTCGGGCGGGGATATGGCTACACCTTC
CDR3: CASSHFGRGYGYTF

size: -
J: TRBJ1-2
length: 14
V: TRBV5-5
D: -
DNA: TGTGCCAGCAGCTTGCCACAGACCAACTATGGCTACACCTTC
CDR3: CASSLPQTNYGYTF

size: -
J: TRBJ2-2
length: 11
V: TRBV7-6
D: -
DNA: TGTGCCAGCAGGGGTAGGGGGGAGCTGTTTTTT
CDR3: CASRGRGELFF

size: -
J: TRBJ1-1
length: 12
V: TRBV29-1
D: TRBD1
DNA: TGCAGCGCAGACAGGGGAACGACTGAAGCTTTCTTT
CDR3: CSADRGTTEAFF